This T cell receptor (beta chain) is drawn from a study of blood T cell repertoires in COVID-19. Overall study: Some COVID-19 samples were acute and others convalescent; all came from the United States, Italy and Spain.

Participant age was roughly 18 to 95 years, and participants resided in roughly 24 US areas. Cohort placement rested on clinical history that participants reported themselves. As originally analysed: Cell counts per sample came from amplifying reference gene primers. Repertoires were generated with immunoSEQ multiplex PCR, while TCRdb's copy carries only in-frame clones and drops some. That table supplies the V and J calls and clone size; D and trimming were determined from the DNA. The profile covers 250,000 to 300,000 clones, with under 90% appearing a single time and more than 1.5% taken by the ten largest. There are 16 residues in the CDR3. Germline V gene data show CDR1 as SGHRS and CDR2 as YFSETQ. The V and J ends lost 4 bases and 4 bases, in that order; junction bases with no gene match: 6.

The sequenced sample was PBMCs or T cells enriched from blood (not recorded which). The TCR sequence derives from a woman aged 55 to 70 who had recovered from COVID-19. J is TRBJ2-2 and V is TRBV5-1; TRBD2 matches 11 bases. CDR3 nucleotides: TGCGCCAGCAGCGCTAGCGGGGGGCCCGTCACCGGGGAGCTGTTTTTT. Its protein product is CASSASGGPVTGELFF.